These 16 T cell receptor beta chains came from one sample sequenced in a study of response to subunit inactivated influenza vaccine. TCRdb independently ran MiXCR on the RT-PCR reads; one entry per CDR3 protein. In the table there are roughly 570,000 distinct CDR3 sequences, over 10% of which are singletons. This specimen consisted of PBMCs from blood, obtained roughly 47 days after vaccination. The receptors come from a man between 50 and 59 years old who received an inactivated influenza vaccine.

The chain has TRBV20-1 and TRBJ2-3, with no clear D. Deletions cut 0 bases from V and 1 base from J, with 14 bases between. This CDR3 is 16 amino acids long. The germline V gene encodes CDR1 DFQATT and CDR2 SNEGSKA (reference sequence). This CDR3 is CSARDLQHQGTDTQYF. DNA of the CDR3: TGCAGTGCTAGAGATCTACAGCACCAAGGCACAGATACGCAGTATTTT.

This chain joins TRBV27 and TRBJ2-7; 10 bases are a match to TRBD1. The germline CDR1 and CDR2 sequences are MNHEY and SMNVEV (reference sequence). With 0 bases clipped from V and 2 bases from J, the junction kept 10 bases outside the gene matches. CDR3 size: 18 residues. The CDR3 sequence: CASSLSWGQGPRTYEQYF. The DNA of the CDR3 is TGTGCCAGCAGTTTATCGTGGGGACAGGGGCCGCGGACCTACGAGCAGTACTTC.

The V and J genes are TRBV29-1 and TRBJ2-7, with 13 bases matching TRBD2. CDR1 is SQVTM, CDR2 ANQGSEA, per germline. The CDR3 is 13 amino acids. The junction had 3 bases not matched to a gene; V was cut back by 4 bases and J by 6 bases. In DNA, the CDR3 is TGCAGCGTTGGGGGACTAGCGGGAATCGAGCAGTACTTC. Encoded protein: CSVGGLAGIEQYF.

This clonotype appeared a few times. This chain connects TRBV5-1 to TRBJ2-3; D is ambiguous. The germline V gene encodes CDR1 SGHRS and CDR2 YFSETQ. The V gene lost 4 bases and the J gene lost 5 bases, with 8 bases spanning the gap. The CDR3 spans 12 residues. The CDR3 here is CASSPTEDTQYF. As DNA, the CDR3 is TGCGCCAGCAGCCCCACAGAAGATACGCAGTATTTT.

This clonotype was recorded a few times. The chain employs TRBV2 and TRBJ2-3; D call uncertain. Germline lookup yields CDR1 SNHLY and CDR2 FYNNEI. This CDR3 is built from 14 residues. V lost 4 bases, J lost 2 bases, and 10 bases lay in between. CDR3 amino acids: CASSAARDTDTQYF. The CDR3 DNA follows: TGTGCCAGCAGTGCGGCTAGAGACACAGATACGCAGTATTTT.

This clonotype was found many times. The chain uses TRBV4-3 and TRBJ2-3; TRBD1 agrees at 10 bases. V lost 4 bases and J lost 4; bases outside the gene matches: 2. The CDR3 is made up of 14 amino acids. CDR1 is LGHNA, CDR2 YSLEER, per germline. The CDR3, as DNA: TGCGCCAGCAGCCGGGGGACAGGGGCAGATACGCAGTATTTT. This codes for CASSRGTGADTQYF.

The chain has TRBV10-3 and TRBJ1-1, with 8 positions matching TRBD1. The trim removed 7 bases at V and 1 base at J, leaving 11 bases unmatched. Germline V gene sequence: CDR1 ENHRY, CDR2 SYGVKD. This CDR3 spans 16 amino acids. CDR3 sequence reads: CAIKGQGISTNTEAFF. The CDR3 nucleotides read TGTGCCATCAAAGGACAGGGTATTTCAACGAACACTGAAGCTTTCTTT.

The V and J genes are TRBV7-6 and TRBJ2-7; no reliable D call. Germline CDR1 is SGHVS and CDR2 is FNYEAQ. The CDR3 has 14 residues. V was trimmed by 1 base and J by 3 bases, leaving 10 bases between them. The CDR3 coding sequence is TGTGCCAGCAGCTTAGGGGTAGGGAACTACGAGCAGTACTTC. The encoded protein is CASSLGVGNYEQYF.

The V call is TRBV6-2 or TRBV6-3, the J call TRBJ2-1; 8 bases are shared with TRBD2. The CDR3 runs to 16 residues. V shed 5 bases, J shed 2 bases, and the junction held 8 bases outside the gene matches. Germline CDR1 reads MNHEY; CDR2 reads SVGEGT. The CDR3 DNA is TGTGCCAGCAGTACCTCCCCGGGACTAGCCTACAATGAGCAGTTCTTC. It codes for CASSTSPGLAYNEQFF.

This clonotype was found a few times. CDR3 nucleotide sequence: TGTGCCAGCTCACCAAACTTGGCATCGCGAGGGGGCACTGAAGCTTTCTTT. Translating gives CASSPNLASRGGTEAFF. The J gene is TRBJ1-1, the V gene TRBV18; D perhaps matches TRBD1 (6 bases). CDR3 length: 17 residues. CDR1 KGHSH and CDR2 LQKENI come from the germline V gene. Trimming stripped 2 bases from V and 4 bases from J, with 20 bases between.

This clonotype was recorded a few times. The V and J genes are TRBV12-3 or TRBV12-4 and TRBJ2-2; D gene uncertain. Trimming shortened V by 3 bases and J by 0 bases, and 8 bases separated the two germline ends. This CDR3 has 15 amino acids. The chain's CDR3 is CASSFGLTNTGELFF. CDR3 nucleotide sequence: TGTGCCAGCAGTTTTGGGTTGACGAACACCGGGGAGCTGTTTTTT.

This clonotype was detected only a few times. The V call is TRBV5-1, the J call TRBJ2-3; tentatively, D is TRBD1 or TRBD2 (5 bases each). Germline CDR1 reads SGHRS; CDR2 reads YFSETQ. The V end was cut by 0 bases, the J end by 5 bases, with 10 bases between. This CDR3 contains 14 residues. CDR3 bases: TGCGCCAGCAGCTTGGAATCGGGACGAGATACGCAGTATTTT. It yields the protein CASSLESGRDTQYF. Looking up the rest from reference TRBV5-1 and TRBJ2-3 gives the full variable domain: KAGVTQTPRYLIKTRGQQVTLSCSPISGHRSVSWYQQTPGQGLQFLFEYFSETQRNKGNFPGRFSGRQFSNSRSEMNVSTLELGDSALYLCASSLESGRDTQYFGPGTRLTVL.

The J gene is TRBJ2-1, the V gene TRBV7-6; D gene ambiguous. CDR3 size: 13 residues. The germline CDR1 and CDR2 sequences are SGHVS and FNYEAQ. V was trimmed by 6 bases and J by 13 bases, leaving 19 bases between them. The CDR3 protein is CASSVRWLERQFF. The CDR3 bases are TGTGCCAGCAGTGTTCGATGGTTGGAGCGTCAGTTCTTC.

The chain uses TRBV25-1 and TRBJ2-5, with TRBD1 identical over 7 bases. CDR1 is MGHDK, CDR2 SYGVNS, per germline. The trim removed 6 bases at V and 2 bases at J, leaving 9 bases unmatched. There are 15 residues in the CDR3. In DNA form, the CDR3 reads TGTGCCAGCAGATCCCTAGGGACAGAACAAGAGACCCAGTACTTC. Protein product: CASRSLGTEQETQYF. Looking up the rest from reference TRBV25-1 and TRBJ2-5 gives the full variable domain: EADIYQTPRYLVIGTGKKITLECSQTMGHDKMYWYQQDPGMELHLIHYSYGVNSTEKGDLSSESTVSRIRTEHFPLTLESARPSHTSQYLCASRSLGTEQETQYFGPGTRLLVL.

This clonotype came up many times. V is TRBV5-1 and J is TRBJ2-1; 10 nucleotides agree with TRBD1. With V trimmed by 0 bases and J by 5 bases, 5 bases remained unmatched. The CDR3 has 16 amino acids. The germline gives CDR1 SGHRS, CDR2 YFSETQ. The CDR3 loop reads CASSLAPGQGNNEQFF. DNA for the CDR3: TGCGCCAGCAGCTTGGCTCCGGGACAGGGGAACAATGAGCAGTTCTTC.

This clonotype has a count of ten or more. V is TRBV20-1 and J is TRBJ2-1, with 8 nucleotides matching TRBD2. The CDR3 contains 16 residues. J was trimmed by 8 bases and V by 0 bases; bases with no gene match: 12. Germline V gives CDR1 DFQATT, CDR2 SNEGSKA (reference sequence). CDR3 DNA sequence: TGCAGTGCTAGAGAATTGGCACTAGCGGAGAAACATGAGCAGTTCTTC. Protein sequence: CSARELALAEKHEQFF.